This T cell receptor (beta chain) was identified during a study of blood T cells in healthy people across ages. The use of a sample-barcoded 5' primer and a J-beta primer mix characterized a second PCR of about 6 to 11 cycles. There were at least 2.5 million CDR3-containing paired-end reads obtained from each sample. A single record per CDR3 protein comes from TCRdb applying MiXCR to the 5' RACE reads. The sample yields approximately 730,000 distinct CDR3 sequences, roughly 50% seen once. The authors extracted at least 5.5 micrograms of total RNA per sample. Input material: blood. This TCR came from a man older than 75 in good health.

The CDR3 sequence: CASKWRGRETQYF. In nucleotides, the CDR3 is TGTGCCAGCAAATGGAGGGGCCGCGAGACCCAGTACTTC. V is TRBV10-3 and J is TRBJ2-7, with TRBD2 as a possible D gene (6 bases). The DNA matches TRBJ2-5 better at its end, which makes the J call doubtful. The length of the CDR3 is 13 residues. Germline V gives CDR1 ENHRY, CDR2 SYGVKD.